This T cell receptor beta chain derives from a study of blood T cell repertoires in COVID-19. Looking at the study overall: Samples of COVID-19 (acute and convalescent) were obtained from the United States, Italy and Spain. PBMCs, B-cell-depleted T cells, or T cells were the source of the cDNA or gDNA that made up the material.

How the authors handled the data: Nucleated cell counts were estimated from reference gene primer amplification. Clones were read by immunoSEQ multiplex PCR, and TCRdb kept only the in-frame ones, dropping some. V and J calls and clone size are copied from that table; D and trimming were computed from the DNA. This sample has roughly 180,000 clones; around 77% occur once, and the top ten carry about 18%. This CDR3 comprises 14 residues. The germline CDR1 and CDR2 sequences are SNHLY and FYNNEI. Trimming pared 8 bases from V and 4 bases from J, leaving 14 bases between. The chain joins TRBV2 to TRBJ2-2, with TRBD2 as a possible D gene (6 bases). What was sequenced was peripheral blood. This sequence was found in a man aged 55 to 70 with active or convalescent COVID-19. Here the CDR3 DNA reads TGTGCCAGCCGGGGAGTAGCGGCCACCGGGGAGCTGTTTTTT. It codes for CASRGVAATGELFF.